Below, 9 T cell receptor beta chains from the same sample are listed, as sequenced in a study of technical replicates of blood from a few donors. Clones were read by immunoSEQ multiplex PCR, and TCRdb kept only the in-frame ones, dropping some. The sample yields under 85,000 clones, 95% to 97% seen once. The sequencing input was T cells isolated from PBMCs. The origin of the receptors is a human donor in good health.

The rearrangement uses TRBV30 and TRBJ2-3; a possible D gene is TRBD1 (5 bases). The germline V gene has CDR1 GTSNPN and CDR2 SVGIG (reference sequence). The germline V and J ends were trimmed by 1 base and 0 bases, with 8 bases remaining between them. CDR3 length: 14 residues. This chain's CDR3 is CAWSEWGSTDTQYF. CDR3 nucleotides: TGTGCCTGGAGTGAATGGGGCAGCACAGATACGCAGTATTTT. Using reference TRBV30 and TRBJ2-3 for the parts outside the CDR3, the full variable domain is SQTIHQWPATLVQPVGSPLSLECTVEGTSNPNLYWYRQAAGRGLQLLFYSVGIGQISSEVPQNLSASRPQDRQFILSSKKLLLSDSGFYLCAWSEWGSTDTQYFGPGTRLTVL.

The chain combines TRBV7-3 with TRBJ2-1; 10 nucleotides agree with TRBD2. The CDR3 runs 16 residues. The J segment lost 4 bases and the V segment lost 5 bases, leaving 8 bases of the junction unmatched. CDR1 SGHTA and CDR2 FQGTGA come from the germline V gene. The CDR3 here is CASSHRAGGYYNEQFF. CDR3 sequence (DNA): TGTGCCAGCAGCCATCGAGCGGGAGGGTATTACAATGAGCAGTTCTTC.

The genes are TRBV5-1 and TRBJ2-1, with 12 bases aligning to TRBD2. CDR3 size: 18 residues. Trimming removed 4 bases from V and 5 bases from J; junction bases left unmatched: 13. Germline loops: CDR1 SGHRS, CDR2 YFSETQ. CDR3 region: CASSIRTSGIHTNNEQFF. The CDR3 nucleotides read TGCGCCAGCAGCATCAGGACTAGCGGGATCCACACTAACAATGAGCAGTTCTTC.

V usage is TRBV11-2 and J usage is TRBJ1-1; D is undetermined. Germline CDR1 reads SGHAT; CDR2 reads FQNNGV. This CDR3 spans 14 amino acids. Trimming pared 2 bases from V and 3 bases from J, leaving 10 bases between. CDR3 sequence (DNA): TGTGCCAGCAGCTTATCTCCAGGCGACACTGAAGCTTTCTTT. Translation gives CASSLSPGDTEAFF.

This chain links TRBV5-1 with TRBJ2-5; 7 nucleotides line up with TRBD2. V trimming: 4 bases; J trimming: 6 bases; junction bases outside the gene matches: 12. The CDR3 covers 15 residues. Germline CDR1 reads SGHRS; CDR2 reads YFSETQ. CDR3 residues: CASSPSRRELKTQYF. The CDR3 DNA reads TGCGCCAGCAGCCCGTCTCGGCGGGAGCTGAAGACCCAGTACTTC.

This rearrangement joins TRBV9 to TRBJ2-1; TRBD2 matches 13 bases. Unmatched junction bases numbered 4, after V lost 2 bases and J lost 8 bases. The CDR3 has 15 amino acids. CDR1 is SGDLS, CDR2 YYNGEE, per germline. CDR3 in DNA: TGTGCCAGCAGCGTCCGACTAGCGGGAGGAGATGAGCAGTTCTTC. The encoded protein is CASSVRLAGGDEQFF. Together with reference TRBV9 and TRBJ2-1, the CDR3 gives the full variable domain: DSGVTQTPKHLITATGQRVTLRCSPRSGDLSVYWYQQSLDQGLQFLIQYYNGEERAKGNILERFSAQQFPDLHSELNLSSLELGDSALYFCASSVRLAGGDEQFFGPGTRLTVL.

The genes are TRBV21-1 and TRBJ1-5. TRBV21-1 is a pseudogene. CDR3 length equals 12 residues. CDR3 nucleotide sequence: TGTGCCAGCAGCAAAGTCGATCAGCCCCAGCATTTT. Translating gives CASSKVDQPQHF.

CDR3 DNA: TGCGCCAGCAGCCAAGGACCAGGTCCAACTCTCTACGAGCAGTACTTC. This sequence encodes CASSQGPGPTLYEQYF. The V call is TRBV4-3, the J call TRBJ2-7; D unclear. V was trimmed by 1 base and J by 3 bases, leaving 16 bases between them. Germline V gene data show CDR1 as LGHNA and CDR2 as YSLEER. This CDR3 is 16 amino acids long.

The table lists this clone with a count of one. The gene calls are TRBV5-1 and TRBJ2-7, with 7 nucleotides matching TRBD1. In germline, CDR1 is SGHRS, CDR2 YFSETQ. Unmatched junction bases numbered 8, after V lost 5 bases and J lost 3 bases. This CDR3 has 14 residues. The CDR3 here is CASRPGTDFYEQYF. The CDR3 DNA reads as TGCGCCAGCAGGCCCGGGACAGACTTCTACGAGCAGTACTTC.